This T cell receptor beta chain was identified during a study of blood T cell repertoires in COVID-19. Across the study: Sites in the United States, Italy and Spain provided acute and convalescent COVID-19 samples.

TCRdb's table, derived via immunoSEQ multiplex PCR, lists solely in-frame clones and lacks some. The sample has 310,000 or so clones, about 87% seen once; the top ten hold roughly a tenth. V shed 4 bases and J 5 bases; nucleotides not matched to a gene: 13. CDR3 size: 17 residues. The germline V gene has CDR1 SGHRS and CDR2 YFSETQ. The receptor was derived from a man younger than 45 with COVID-19, enrolled during active disease. Sample: peripheral blood. The rearrangement joins TRBV5-1 to TRBJ2-1, with TRBD2 identical over 9 bases. DNA of the CDR3: TGCGCCAGCAGCCCGGGATCGGCGGGAGGGGTCAACAATGAGCAGTTCTTC. Amino acid sequence: CASSPGSAGGVNNEQFF.